These T cell receptor beta chains were read from a single sample in a study of blood T cell repertoires in COVID-19. Repertoires were generated with immunoSEQ multiplex PCR, while TCRdb's copy carries only in-frame clones and drops some. The table records 55,000 to 75,000 clones, around 90% of them present only once. The sample taken for sequencing was peripheral blood. These receptors came from a man between 60 and 75 years old with acute or convalescent COVID-19. The CDR3 runs from the conserved cysteine through the conserved F or W. A D gene is named only where the DNA matches it firmly. Only part of the rows carry a size: once, few, many, or a class if the clone is expanded.

V gene	D gene	clone size	J gene	CDR3 DNA	CDR3 protein
TRBV6-5	TRBD1	.	TRBJ1-6	TGTGCCAGCAGTCCCGGGACAGGGGGCATAGTTGCCCTCCACTTT	CASSPGTGGIVALHF
TRBV11-2	.	.	TRBJ1-2	TGTGCCAGCAGCTTATATCTGACATCGAAATACTATGGCTACACCTTC	CASSLYLTSKYYGYTF
TRBV11-2	TRBD1	.	TRBJ2-1	TGTGCCAGCAGCTACTGGACAGGGGGATCCAATGAGCAGTTCTTC	CASSYWTGGSNEQFF
TRBV3-1/TRBV3-2	TRBD1	.	TRBJ1-3	TGTGCCAGCAGCCAAGGGCCGGGACAGGGAGGAGACACCATATATTTT	CASSQGPGQGGDTIYF
TRBV7-2	TRBD1	.	TRBJ1-2	TGTGCCAGCAGCCAACAGGGGCTCTATGGCTACACCTTC	CASSQQGLYGYTF
TRBV6-5	.	.	TRBJ2-7	TGTGCCAGCACGGGGAGCGGCCTTAGCTCCTACGAGCAGTACTTC	CASTGSGLSSYEQYF
TRBV2	TRBD1	.	TRBJ1-5	TGTGCCAGCAGTTACAGGGGCGTGGGCAATCAGCCCCAGCATTTT	CASSYRGVGNQPQHF
TRBV7-2	.	.	TRBJ1-2	TGTGCCATCCTGAGCGCAGGGTTCATCTATGGCTACACCTTC	CAILSAGFIYGYTF
TRBV5-1	TRBD2	.	TRBJ2-2	TGCGCCAGCAGCTTCGGACTAGCGGTCACCGGGGAGCTGTTTTTT	CASSFGLAVTGELFF
TRBV9	.	.	TRBJ1-4	TGTGCCAGCAGGGGGCAAGCTAATGAAAAACTGTTTTTT	CASRGQANEKLFF
TRBV27	TRBD1	.	TRBJ1-6	TGTGCCAGCAGTCGGGACAGGGATAATTCACCCCTCCACTTT	CASSRDRDNSPLHF
TRBV2	.	few	TRBJ1-1	TGTGCCAGCAGTGACTTAACTGAAGCTTTCTTT	CASSDLTEAFF
TRBV19	.	once	TRBJ1-1	TGTGCCAGTAGTATTTCTGCAGGGGACACTGAAGCTTTCTTT	CASSISAGDTEAFF
TRBV11-3	.	.	TRBJ2-2	TGTGCCAGCAGCTTAGAGGCTGGAGCCACCGGGGAGCTGTTTTTT	CASSLEAGATGELFF
TRBV7-6	TRBD1	.	TRBJ1-1	TGTGCCAGCAGCCCCCAACCGACAGGGGGCGCAAACACTGAAGCTTTCTTT	CASSPQPTGGANTEAFF
TRBV7-8	.	.	TRBJ1-2	TGTGCCAGCAGCTCGAGAGTCGAGTATGTAAACTATGGCTACACCTTC	CASSSRVEYVNYGYTF
TRBV5-1	TRBD1	few	TRBJ2-7	TGCGCCAGCAGCCCGGGGACAGGGTACGACTACGAGCAGTACTTC	CASSPGTGYDYEQYF
TRBV5-1	.	.	TRBJ2-3	TGCGCCAGCAGCCCCCGGACAGATACGCAGTATTTT	CASSPRTDTQYF
TRBV11-2	.	.	TRBJ2-3	TGTGCCAGCAGCTTAGGGGCTAGCGCGGTCACAGATACGCAGTATTTT	CASSLGASAVTDTQYF
TRBV10-3	.	.	TRBJ1-1	TGTGCCATCACCGGAAGACAGCCGCGGGGGCCCACTGAAGCTTTCTTT	CAITGRQPRGPTEAFF
TRBV11-2	.	.	TRBJ1-1	TGTGCCAGCAGCTTACAGGCGAACACTGAAGCTTTCTTT	CASSLQANTEAFF
TRBV11-2	TRBD2	.	TRBJ2-1	TGTGCCAGCAGCTTAGATAGCGGGGGCCCCTACAATGAGCAGTTCTTC	CASSLDSGGPYNEQFF
TRBV5-1	.	.	TRBJ2-2	TGCGCCAGCAGCCGCGGACTCTTGAACACCGGGGAGCTGTTTTTT	CASSRGLLNTGELFF
TRBV7-8	TRBD1	.	TRBJ2-1	TGTGCCAGCAGCTCACCGGGACAGGGGGCCTACAATGAGCAGTTCTTC	CASSSPGQGAYNEQFF
TRBV19	TRBD1	.	TRBJ2-4	TGTGCCAGTAGTATAGGGGCAGGGGGCAAAAACATTCAGTACTTC	CASSIGAGGKNIQYF
TRBV4-1	.	.	TRBJ1-5	TGCGCCAGCAGACCTGGACAGTTGGGCAATCAGCCCCAGCATTTT	CASRPGQLGNQPQHF
TRBV5-1	.	.	TRBJ1-5	TGCGCCAGCAGCCCACGGGGGGGGCTCAATCAGCCCCAGCATTTT	CASSPRGGLNQPQHF
TRBV2	.	.	TRBJ2-7	TGTGCCAGCAGTTCATCCTCCTACGAGCAGTACTTC	CASSSSSYEQYF
TRBV3-1/TRBV3-2	.	.	TRBJ1-6	TGTGCCAGCAGCTCTCGACAGATTTCACCCCTCCACTTT	CASSSRQISPLHF
TRBV6-5	TRBD1	.	TRBJ1-2	TGTGCCAGCGGACAGGGGGGTGGCTACACCTTC	CASGQGGGYTF
TRBV7-9	TRBD1	.	TRBJ2-7	TGTGCCAGCAGCTTGACAGGGGGGAGCTCCTACGAGCAGTACTTC	CASSLTGGSSYEQYF
TRBV5-8	TRBD1	.	TRBJ1-2	TGTGCCAGCAGCCCTTTCCGGGGATACGGGGACAGCTCTAACTATGGCTACACCTTC	CASSPFRGYGDSSNYGYTF
TRBV7-2	.	.	TRBJ1-5	TGTGCCAGCAGATATACAGGGCAATCAGGGCAGCCCCAGCATTTT	CASRYTGQSGQPQHF
TRBV29-1	TRBD1	.	TRBJ2-3	TGCAGCGTTGAGGCTAACAGGGGAGATACGCAGTATTTT	CSVEANRGDTQYF
TRBV20-1	.	.	TRBJ1-2	TGCAGTGCTTATCAGACAGGCGGCTACACCTTC	CSAYQTGGYTF
TRBV29-1	.	.	TRBJ1-4	TGCAGCTTTGATACGGGAGAAAAACTGTTTTTT	CSFDTGEKLFF
TRBV5-4	.	.	TRBJ1-5	TGTGCCAGCAGCAGGAAGGACACGGGCCCTTATAGCAATCAGCCCCAGCATTTT	CASSRKDTGPYSNQPQHF
TRBV28	TRBD1	.	TRBJ2-5	TGTGCCAGCAGTCCGACAGGGGGCGGACAAGAGACCCAGTACTTC	CASSPTGGGQETQYF
TRBV11-2	.	.	TRBJ1-3	TGTGCCAGCAGCCAGCTACCCGGCGGGGCTGGAAACACCATATATTTT	CASSQLPGGAGNTIYF
TRBV5-4	.	.	TRBJ1-2	TGTGCCAGCAGCAATGATCCGGCAGGGAATGGCTACACCTTC	CASSNDPAGNGYTF
TRBV24-1	TRBD1	.	TRBJ2-1	TGTGCCACCAGTGACAGGGGGAATGAGCAGTTCTTC	CATSDRGNEQFF
TRBV19	TRBD1	.	TRBJ1-6	TGTGCCAGTGGGACAGGGAGAAACTCACCCCTCCACTTT	CASGTGRNSPLHF
TRBV3-1/TRBV3-2	TRBD2	.	TRBJ2-1	TGTGCCAGCAGCCATCGGACTAGCGGGGACTACAATGAGCAGTTCTTC	CASSHRTSGDYNEQFF